Sequencing of this TCR beta chain was carried out in a study of CD8+ T cells in alopecia areata. Alopecia areata patients provided lesional scalp punch biopsies and peripheral blood, both collected for the study. A FACSAria was used to sort CD4+ and CD8+ T cells. These cells came from PBMCs. CDR3 length equals 13 residues. The J segment lost 3 bases and the V segment lost 5 bases, leaving 4 bases of the junction unmatched. Germline lookup yields CDR1 MNHEY and CDR2 SMNVEV (reference sequence). cDNA prepared by RNA extraction and subsequent reverse transcription served as the template for sequencing. TCRdb's table, derived via immunoSEQ multiplex PCR, lists solely in-frame clones and lacks some. The sample has tens of thousands of clones; about three fifths are singletons.

This TCR derives from a human donor with alopecia areata. V is TRBV27 and J is TRBJ2-7; 7 bases are shared with TRBD2. The source material was CD8+ T cells sorted from blood, sampled at week 0. The CDR3 sequence: CASSPGGFYEQYF. The CDR3, as DNA: TGTGCCAGCAGTCCGGGAGGTTTCTACGAGCAGTACTTC.